The clone carrying this T cell receptor (beta chain) was detected many times. The antigen remains unidentified. The CDR3 extends over 12 amino acids. The germline V gene encodes CDR1 SQVTM and CDR2 ANQGSEA. V was pared by 6 bases and J by 6 bases, with 8 bases of the junction left unmatched. Unique molecular identifiers were added to individual cDNA molecules. TCRdb fed the 5' RACE reads into MiXCR, producing one record per CDR3 protein. Of about 61,000 distinct CDR3 sequences listed, roughly 10% are singletons. The entry originates in a study of early T cells in non-severe SARS-CoV-2 infection. Background on the study: Bulk RNA from unsorted whole blood was sequenced; chains were unpaired.

Whole-study results and caveats: Comparison of clonotypes with VDJdb favored anti-spike CD8 responses while missing private and CD4 specificities.

The specimen was whole blood. The chain carries TRBV29-1 and TRBJ2-7; 7 bases are shared with TRBD2. This receptor was taken from an adult who was a healthcare worker with PCR-confirmed SARS-CoV-2 infection or an uninfected control (not recorded which). The CDR3 reads CSVRPPGGEQYF. Written as DNA, the CDR3 is TGCAGCGTCCGGCCCCCGGGGGGCGAGCAGTACTTC.